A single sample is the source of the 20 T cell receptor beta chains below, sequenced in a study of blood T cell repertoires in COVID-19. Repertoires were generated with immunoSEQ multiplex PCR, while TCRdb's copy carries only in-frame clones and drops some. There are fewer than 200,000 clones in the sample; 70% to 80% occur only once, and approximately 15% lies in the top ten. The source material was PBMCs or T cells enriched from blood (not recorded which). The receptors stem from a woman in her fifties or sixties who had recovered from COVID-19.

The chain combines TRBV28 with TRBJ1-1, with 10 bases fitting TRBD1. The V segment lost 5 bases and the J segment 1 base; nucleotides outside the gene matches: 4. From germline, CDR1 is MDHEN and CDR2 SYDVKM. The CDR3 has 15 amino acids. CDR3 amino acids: CASSPWDRGNTEAFF. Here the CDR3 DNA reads TGTGCCAGCAGTCCCTGGGACAGGGGGAACACTGAAGCTTTCTTT.

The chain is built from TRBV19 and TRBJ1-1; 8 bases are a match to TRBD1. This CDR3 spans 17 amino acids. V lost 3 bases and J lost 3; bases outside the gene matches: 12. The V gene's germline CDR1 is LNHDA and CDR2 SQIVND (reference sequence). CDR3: CASSILGRGRVDTEAFF. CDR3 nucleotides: TGTGCCAGTAGTATCCTAGGCAGGGGGCGAGTTGACACTGAAGCTTTCTTT.

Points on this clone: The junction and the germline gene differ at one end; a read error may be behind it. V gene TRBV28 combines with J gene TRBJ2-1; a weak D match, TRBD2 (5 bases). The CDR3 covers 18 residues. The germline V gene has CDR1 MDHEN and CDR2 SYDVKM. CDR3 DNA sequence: TGTGCCAGCAAACCCCCGCGGGCTTCTACTTTCTCCCACAATGAGCAGTTCTTC. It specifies CASKPPRASTFSHNEQFF.

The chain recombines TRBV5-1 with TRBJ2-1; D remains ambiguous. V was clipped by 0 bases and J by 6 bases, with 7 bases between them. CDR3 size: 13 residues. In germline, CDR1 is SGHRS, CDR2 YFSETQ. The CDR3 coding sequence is TGCGCCAGCAGCTTGGTGGCTAGCAATGAGCAGTTCTTC. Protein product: CASSLVASNEQFF.

The CDR3: CASSHQTNLAGRRTDTQYF. CDR3 nucleotide sequence: TGTGCCAGCAGTCACCAAACAAACTTAGCGGGGCGCCGCACAGATACGCAGTATTTT. The rearrangement joins TRBV3-1 (or the pseudogene TRBV3-2) to TRBJ2-3; 8 bases map to TRBD2. V lost 6 bases to trimming and J lost 1 base; unmatched junction nucleotides: 18. There are 19 residues in the CDR3. Germline CDR1 and CDR2: LGHDT and YNNKEL (reference sequence).

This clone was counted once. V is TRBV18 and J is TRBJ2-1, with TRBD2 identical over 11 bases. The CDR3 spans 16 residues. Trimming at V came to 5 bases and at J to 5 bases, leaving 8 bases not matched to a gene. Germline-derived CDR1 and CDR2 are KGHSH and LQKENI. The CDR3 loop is CASSRPGLAAHNEQFF. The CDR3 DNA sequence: TGTGCCAGCTCAAGGCCGGGACTAGCGGCACACAATGAGCAGTTCTTC.

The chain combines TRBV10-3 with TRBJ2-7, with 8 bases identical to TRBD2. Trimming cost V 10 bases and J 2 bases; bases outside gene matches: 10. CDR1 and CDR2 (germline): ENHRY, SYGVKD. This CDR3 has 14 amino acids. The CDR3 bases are TGTGCCACCCAAGGTGAAGCGGGGGCCTACGAGCAGTACTTC. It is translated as CATQGEAGAYEQYF.

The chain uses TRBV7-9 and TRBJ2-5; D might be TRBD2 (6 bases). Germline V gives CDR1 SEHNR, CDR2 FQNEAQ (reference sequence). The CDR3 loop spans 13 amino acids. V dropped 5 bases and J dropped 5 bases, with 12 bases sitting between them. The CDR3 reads CASSPGTGETQYF. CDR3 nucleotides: TGTGCCAGCAGCCCAGGGACTGGGGAGACCCAGTACTTC.

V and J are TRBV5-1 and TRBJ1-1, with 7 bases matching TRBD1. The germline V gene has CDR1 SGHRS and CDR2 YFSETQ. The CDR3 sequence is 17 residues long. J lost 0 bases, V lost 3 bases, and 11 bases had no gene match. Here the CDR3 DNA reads TGCGCCAGCAGCTCCCACCGACAGGGAACGGTGAACACTGAAGCTTTCTTT. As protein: CASSSHRQGTVNTEAFF.

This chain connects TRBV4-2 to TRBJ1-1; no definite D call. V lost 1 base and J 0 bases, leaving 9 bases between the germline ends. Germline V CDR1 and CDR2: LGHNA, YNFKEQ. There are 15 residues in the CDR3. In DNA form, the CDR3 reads TGTGCCAGCAGCCAAGTCCCGAGTATGAACACTGAAGCTTTCTTT. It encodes CASSQVPSMNTEAFF.

The CDR3 spells CASSPIGTELQETQYF. The CDR3 coding sequence is TGTGCCAGCAGTCCGATCGGGACAGAACTACAAGAGACCCAGTACTTC. This sequence joins TRBV28 and TRBJ2-5; 7 bases fit TRBD1. The CDR3 is made up of 16 amino acids. Germline V gene lookup returns CDR1 MDHEN and CDR2 SYDVKM. V lost 5 bases to trimming and J lost 2 bases; unmatched junction nucleotides: 11.

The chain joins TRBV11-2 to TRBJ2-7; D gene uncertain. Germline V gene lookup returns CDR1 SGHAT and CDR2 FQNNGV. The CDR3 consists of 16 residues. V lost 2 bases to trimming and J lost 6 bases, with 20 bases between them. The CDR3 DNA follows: TGTGCCAGCAGCTTACGGTCGCCTAGTTTGGTCTTCGAGCAGTACTTC. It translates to CASSLRSPSLVFEQYF.

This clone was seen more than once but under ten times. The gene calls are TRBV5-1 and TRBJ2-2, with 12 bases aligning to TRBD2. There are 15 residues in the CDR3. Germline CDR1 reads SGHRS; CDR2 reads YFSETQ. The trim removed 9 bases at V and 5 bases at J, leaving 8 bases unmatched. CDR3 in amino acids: CATQPGLAGTGELFF. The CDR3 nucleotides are TGCGCCACCCAACCTGGACTAGCGGGGACCGGGGAGCTGTTTTTT.

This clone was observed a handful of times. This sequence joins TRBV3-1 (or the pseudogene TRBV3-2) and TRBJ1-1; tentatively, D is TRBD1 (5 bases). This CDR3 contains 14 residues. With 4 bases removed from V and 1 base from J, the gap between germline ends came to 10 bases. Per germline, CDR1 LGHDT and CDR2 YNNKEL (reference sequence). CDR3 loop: CASSLDSSNTEAFF. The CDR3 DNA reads TGTGCCAGCAGCCTAGACAGTTCGAACACTGAAGCTTTCTTT.

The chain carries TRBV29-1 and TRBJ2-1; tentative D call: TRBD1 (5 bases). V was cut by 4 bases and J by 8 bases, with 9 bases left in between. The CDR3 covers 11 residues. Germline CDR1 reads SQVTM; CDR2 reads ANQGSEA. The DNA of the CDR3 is TGCAGCGTTGCAGGGTTCCATGAGCAGTTCTTC. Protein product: CSVAGFHEQFF.

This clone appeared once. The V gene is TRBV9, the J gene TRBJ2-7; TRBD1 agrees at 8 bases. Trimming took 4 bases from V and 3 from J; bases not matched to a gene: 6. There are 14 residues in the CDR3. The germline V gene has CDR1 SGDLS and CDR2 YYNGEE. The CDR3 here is CASSPRQGIYEQYF. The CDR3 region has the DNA TGTGCCAGCAGCCCCCGACAGGGGATCTACGAGCAGTACTTC.

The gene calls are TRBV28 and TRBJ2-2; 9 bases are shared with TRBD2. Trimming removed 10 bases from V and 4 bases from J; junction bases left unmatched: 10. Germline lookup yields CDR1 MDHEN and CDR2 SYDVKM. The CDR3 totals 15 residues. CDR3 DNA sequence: TGTGCCATCAACAAAGCGGGAGGAGGCACCGGGGAGCTGTTTTTT. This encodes CAINKAGGGTGELFF.

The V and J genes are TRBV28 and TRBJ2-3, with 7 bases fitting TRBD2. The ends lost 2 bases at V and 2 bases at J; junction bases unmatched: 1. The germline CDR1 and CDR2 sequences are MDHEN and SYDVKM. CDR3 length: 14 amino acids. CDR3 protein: CASSLGGVTDTQYF. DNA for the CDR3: TGTGCCAGCAGTTTAGGGGGGGTCACAGATACGCAGTATTTT.

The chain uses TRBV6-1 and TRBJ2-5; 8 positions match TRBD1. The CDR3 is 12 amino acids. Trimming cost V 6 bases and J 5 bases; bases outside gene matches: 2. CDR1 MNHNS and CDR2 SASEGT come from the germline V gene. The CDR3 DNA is TGTGCCAGCAGACAGGGGGTGGAGACCCAGTACTTC. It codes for CASRQGVETQYF.

In DNA form, the CDR3 reads TGTGCCAGCGCGGGAGGGAGCACAGATACGCAGTATTTT. Its protein product is CASAGGSTDTQYF. The chain employs TRBV2 and TRBJ2-3; 9 bases agree with TRBD2. Germline V gene sequence: CDR1 SNHLY, CDR2 FYNNEI. Losses at the gene ends were 8 bases for V and 0 bases for J; bases not matched to a gene: 0. The CDR3 runs to 13 residues.